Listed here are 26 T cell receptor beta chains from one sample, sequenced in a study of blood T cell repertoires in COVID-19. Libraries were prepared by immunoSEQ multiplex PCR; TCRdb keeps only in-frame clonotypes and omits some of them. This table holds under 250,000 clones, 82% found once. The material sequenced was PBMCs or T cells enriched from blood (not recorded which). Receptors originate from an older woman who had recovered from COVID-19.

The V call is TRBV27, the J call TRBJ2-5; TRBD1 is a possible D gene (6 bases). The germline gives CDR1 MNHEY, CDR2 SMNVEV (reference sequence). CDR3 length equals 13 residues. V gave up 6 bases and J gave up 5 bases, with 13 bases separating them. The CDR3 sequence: CASRQQGVETQYF. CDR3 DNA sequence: TGTGCCAGCAGACAACAGGGTGTGGAGACCCAGTACTTC.

The CDR3 loop is CASSVAGGGAYGYTF. The CDR3 bases are TGCGCCAGCAGCGTAGCTGGGGGGGGCGCCTATGGCTACACCTTC. The chain is built from TRBV5-1 and TRBJ1-2; possible D gene TRBD1, 6 bases. Germline CDR1 and CDR2: SGHRS and YFSETQ. CDR3 length: 15 residues. V was shortened by 4 bases and J by 4 bases, with 17 bases between the two germline ends.

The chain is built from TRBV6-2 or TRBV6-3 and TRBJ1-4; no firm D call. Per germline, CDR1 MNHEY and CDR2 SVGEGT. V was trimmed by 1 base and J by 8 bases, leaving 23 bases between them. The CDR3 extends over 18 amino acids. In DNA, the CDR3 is TGTGCCAGCAGTTACTGGGGTGGAGGGTCGGAGCGAAGAGAAAAACTGTTTTTT. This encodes CASSYWGGGSERREKLFF.

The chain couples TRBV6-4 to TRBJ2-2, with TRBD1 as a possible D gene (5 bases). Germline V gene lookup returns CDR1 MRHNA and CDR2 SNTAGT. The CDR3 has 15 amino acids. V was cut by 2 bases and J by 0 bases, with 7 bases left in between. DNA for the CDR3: TGTGCCAGCAGTGACCAGGGTTCGAACACCGGGGAGCTGTTTTTT. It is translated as CASSDQGSNTGELFF.

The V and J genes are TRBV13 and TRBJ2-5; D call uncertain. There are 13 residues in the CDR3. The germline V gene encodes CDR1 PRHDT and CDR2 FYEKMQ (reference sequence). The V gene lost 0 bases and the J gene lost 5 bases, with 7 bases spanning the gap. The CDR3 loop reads CASSLGPQETQYF. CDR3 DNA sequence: TGTGCCAGCAGCTTAGGACCCCAGGAGACCCAGTACTTC. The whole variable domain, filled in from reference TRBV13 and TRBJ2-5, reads AAGVIQSPRHLIKEKRETATLKCYPIPRHDTVYWYQQGPGQDPQFLISFYEKMQSDKGSIPDRFSAQQFSDYHSELNMSSLELGDSALYFCASSLGPQETQYFGPGTRLLVL.

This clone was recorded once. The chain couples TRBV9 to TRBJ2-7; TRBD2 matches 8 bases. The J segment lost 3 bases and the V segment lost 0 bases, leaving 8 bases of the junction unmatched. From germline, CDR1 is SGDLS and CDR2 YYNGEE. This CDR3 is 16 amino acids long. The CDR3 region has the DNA TGTGCCAGCAGCGTAGCTGCGGGAGGAGGGGGCTACGAGCAGTACTTC. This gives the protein CASSVAAGGGGYEQYF. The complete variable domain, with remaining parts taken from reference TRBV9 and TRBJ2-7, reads DSGVTQTPKHLITATGQRVTLRCSPRSGDLSVYWYQQSLDQGLQFLIQYYNGEERAKGNILERFSAQQFPDLHSELNLSSLELGDSALYFCASSVAAGGGGYEQYFGPGTRLTVT.

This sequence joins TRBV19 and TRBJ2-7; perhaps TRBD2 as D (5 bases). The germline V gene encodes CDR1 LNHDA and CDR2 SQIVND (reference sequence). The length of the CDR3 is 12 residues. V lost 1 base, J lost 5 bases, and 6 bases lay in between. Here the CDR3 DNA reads TGTGCCAGTAGTATAGGGGAGAACGAGCAGTACTTC. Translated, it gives CASSIGENEQYF.

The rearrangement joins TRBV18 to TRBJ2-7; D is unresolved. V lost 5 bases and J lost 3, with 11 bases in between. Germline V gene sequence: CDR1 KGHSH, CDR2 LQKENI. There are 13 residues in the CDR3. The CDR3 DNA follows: TGTGCCAGCTCAGCTTCTTCAGGCTACGAGCAGTACTTC. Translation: CASSASSGYEQYF.

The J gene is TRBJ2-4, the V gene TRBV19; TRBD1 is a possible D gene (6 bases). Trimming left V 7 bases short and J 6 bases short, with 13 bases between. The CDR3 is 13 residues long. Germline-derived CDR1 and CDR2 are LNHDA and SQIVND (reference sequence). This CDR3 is CASKVTGGNIQYF. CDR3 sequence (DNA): TGTGCCAGTAAAGTGACAGGAGGAAACATTCAGTACTTC.

CDR3 sequence reads: CASEAGNSYEQYF. CDR3 in DNA: TGTGCCAGCGAAGCGGGGAACTCCTACGAGCAGTACTTC. The J gene is TRBJ2-7, the V gene TRBV6-5; TRBD2 matches 7 bases. This CDR3 region has 13 residues. After removal of 8 bases from V and 0 bases from J, the junction contained 4 bases not matched to a gene. Germline V gene lookup returns CDR1 MNHEY and CDR2 SVGAGI.

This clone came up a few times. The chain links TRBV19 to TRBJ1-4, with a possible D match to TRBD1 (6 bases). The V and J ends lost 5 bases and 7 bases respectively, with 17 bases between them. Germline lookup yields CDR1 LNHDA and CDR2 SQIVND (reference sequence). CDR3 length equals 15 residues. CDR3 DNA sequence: TGTGCCAGTAGTCGCAATACAGGGATCGGTGAAAAACTGTTTTTT. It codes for CASSRNTGIGEKLFF.

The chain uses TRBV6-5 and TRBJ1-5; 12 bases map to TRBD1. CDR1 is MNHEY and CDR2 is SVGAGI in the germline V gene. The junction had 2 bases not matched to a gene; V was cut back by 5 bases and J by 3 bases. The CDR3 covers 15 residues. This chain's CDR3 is CASSKGQGANQPQHF. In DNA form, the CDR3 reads TGTGCCAGCAGTAAGGGACAGGGGGCCAATCAGCCCCAGCATTTT.

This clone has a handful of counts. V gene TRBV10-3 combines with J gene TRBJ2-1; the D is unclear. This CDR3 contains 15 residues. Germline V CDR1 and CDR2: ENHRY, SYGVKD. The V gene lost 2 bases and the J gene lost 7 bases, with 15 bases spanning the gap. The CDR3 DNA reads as TGTGCCATCAGTGAGGCAGGCCTAACGCAGAATGAGCAGTTCTTC. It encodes CAISEAGLTQNEQFF.

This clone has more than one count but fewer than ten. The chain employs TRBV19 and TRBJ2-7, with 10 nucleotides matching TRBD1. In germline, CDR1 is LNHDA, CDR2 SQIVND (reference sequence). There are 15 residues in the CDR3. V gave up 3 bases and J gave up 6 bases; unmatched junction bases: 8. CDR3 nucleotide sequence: TGTGCCAGTAGTATCACCGGGACAGGGGTAGGCGAGCAGTACTTC. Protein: CASSITGTGVGEQYF.

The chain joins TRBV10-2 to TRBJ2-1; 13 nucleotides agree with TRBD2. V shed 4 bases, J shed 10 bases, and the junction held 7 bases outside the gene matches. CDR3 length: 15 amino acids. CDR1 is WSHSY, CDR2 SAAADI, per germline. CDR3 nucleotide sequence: TGCGCCAGCAGTGGGACTAGCGGGAGTTCACGGGAGCAGTTCTTC. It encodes CASSGTSGSSREQFF.

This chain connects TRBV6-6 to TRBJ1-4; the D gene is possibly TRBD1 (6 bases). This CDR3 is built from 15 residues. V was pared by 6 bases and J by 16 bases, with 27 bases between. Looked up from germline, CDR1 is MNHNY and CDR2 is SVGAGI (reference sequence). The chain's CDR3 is CASSLGTNQNEGWFF. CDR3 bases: TGTGCCAGCAGCCTAGGGACAAATCAGAATGAAGGTTGGTTTTTT.

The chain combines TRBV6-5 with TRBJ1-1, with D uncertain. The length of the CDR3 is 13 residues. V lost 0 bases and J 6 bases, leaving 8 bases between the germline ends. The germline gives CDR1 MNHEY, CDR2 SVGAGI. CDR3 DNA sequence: TGTGCCAGCAGTTACTCTAACCGGGCTGAAGCTTTCTTT. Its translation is CASSYSNRAEAFF.

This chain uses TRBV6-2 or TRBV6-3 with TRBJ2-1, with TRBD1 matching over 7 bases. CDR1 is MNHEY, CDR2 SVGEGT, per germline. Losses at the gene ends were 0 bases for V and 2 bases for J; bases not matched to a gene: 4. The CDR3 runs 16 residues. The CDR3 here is CASSYSRQGAYNEQFF. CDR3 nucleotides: TGTGCCAGCAGTTACTCGAGGCAGGGGGCCTACAATGAGCAGTTCTTC.

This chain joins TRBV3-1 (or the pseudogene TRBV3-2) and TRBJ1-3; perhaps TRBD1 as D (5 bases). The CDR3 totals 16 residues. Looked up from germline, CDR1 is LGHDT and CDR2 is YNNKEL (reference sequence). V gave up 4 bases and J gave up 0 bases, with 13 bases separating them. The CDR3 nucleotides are TGTGCCAGCAGCCTCTCGGGGGGATACTCTGGAAACACCATATATTTT. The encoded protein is CASSLSGGYSGNTIYF.

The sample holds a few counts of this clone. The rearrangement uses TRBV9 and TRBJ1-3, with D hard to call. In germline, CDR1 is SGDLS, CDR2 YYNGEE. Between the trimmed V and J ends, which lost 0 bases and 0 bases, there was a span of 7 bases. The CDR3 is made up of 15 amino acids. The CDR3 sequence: CASSVGPGSGNTIYF. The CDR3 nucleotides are TGTGCCAGCAGCGTAGGGCCGGGCTCTGGAAACACCATATATTTT.

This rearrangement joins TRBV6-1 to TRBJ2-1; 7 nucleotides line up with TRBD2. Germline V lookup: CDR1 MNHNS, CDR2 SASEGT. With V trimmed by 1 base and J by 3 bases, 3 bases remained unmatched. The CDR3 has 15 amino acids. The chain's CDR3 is CASSEGRDYYNEQFF. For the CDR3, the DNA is TGTGCCAGCAGTGAAGGGCGGGACTACTACAATGAGCAGTTCTTC.

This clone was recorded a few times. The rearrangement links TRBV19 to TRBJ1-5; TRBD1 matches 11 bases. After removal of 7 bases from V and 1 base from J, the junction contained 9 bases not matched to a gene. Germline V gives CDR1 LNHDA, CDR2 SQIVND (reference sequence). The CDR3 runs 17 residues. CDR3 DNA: TGTGCCAGTACCCCGGTTAGGGACAGGGGGAGCAATCAGCCCCAGCATTTT. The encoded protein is CASTPVRDRGSNQPQHF.

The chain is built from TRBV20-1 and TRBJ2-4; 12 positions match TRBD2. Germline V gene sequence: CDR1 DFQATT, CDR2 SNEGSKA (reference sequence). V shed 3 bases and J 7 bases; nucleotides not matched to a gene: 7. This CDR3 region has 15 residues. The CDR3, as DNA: TGCAGTGCTAGTCCTAGCGGGGGGGCCGGGAACATTCAGTACTTC. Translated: CSASPSGGAGNIQYF.

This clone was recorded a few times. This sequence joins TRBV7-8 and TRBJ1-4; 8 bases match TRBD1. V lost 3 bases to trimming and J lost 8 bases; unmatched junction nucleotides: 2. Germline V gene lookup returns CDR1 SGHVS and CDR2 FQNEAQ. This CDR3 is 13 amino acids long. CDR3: CASSLGTGEKLFF. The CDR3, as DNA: TGTGCCAGCAGCTTGGGGACAGGAGAAAAACTGTTTTTT.

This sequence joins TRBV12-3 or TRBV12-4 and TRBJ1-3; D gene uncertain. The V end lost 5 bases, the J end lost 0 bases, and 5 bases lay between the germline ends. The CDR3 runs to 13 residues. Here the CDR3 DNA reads TGTGCCAGCAGTGAGATCTCTGGAAACACCATATATTTT. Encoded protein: CASSEISGNTIYF.

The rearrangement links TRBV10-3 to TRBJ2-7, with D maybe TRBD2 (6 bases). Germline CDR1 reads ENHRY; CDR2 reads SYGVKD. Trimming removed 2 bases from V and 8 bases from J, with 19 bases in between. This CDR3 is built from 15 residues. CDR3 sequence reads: CAISESTGTPIQQYF. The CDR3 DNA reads TGTGCCATCAGTGAGAGCACCGGGACTCCCATCCAGCAGTACTTC.